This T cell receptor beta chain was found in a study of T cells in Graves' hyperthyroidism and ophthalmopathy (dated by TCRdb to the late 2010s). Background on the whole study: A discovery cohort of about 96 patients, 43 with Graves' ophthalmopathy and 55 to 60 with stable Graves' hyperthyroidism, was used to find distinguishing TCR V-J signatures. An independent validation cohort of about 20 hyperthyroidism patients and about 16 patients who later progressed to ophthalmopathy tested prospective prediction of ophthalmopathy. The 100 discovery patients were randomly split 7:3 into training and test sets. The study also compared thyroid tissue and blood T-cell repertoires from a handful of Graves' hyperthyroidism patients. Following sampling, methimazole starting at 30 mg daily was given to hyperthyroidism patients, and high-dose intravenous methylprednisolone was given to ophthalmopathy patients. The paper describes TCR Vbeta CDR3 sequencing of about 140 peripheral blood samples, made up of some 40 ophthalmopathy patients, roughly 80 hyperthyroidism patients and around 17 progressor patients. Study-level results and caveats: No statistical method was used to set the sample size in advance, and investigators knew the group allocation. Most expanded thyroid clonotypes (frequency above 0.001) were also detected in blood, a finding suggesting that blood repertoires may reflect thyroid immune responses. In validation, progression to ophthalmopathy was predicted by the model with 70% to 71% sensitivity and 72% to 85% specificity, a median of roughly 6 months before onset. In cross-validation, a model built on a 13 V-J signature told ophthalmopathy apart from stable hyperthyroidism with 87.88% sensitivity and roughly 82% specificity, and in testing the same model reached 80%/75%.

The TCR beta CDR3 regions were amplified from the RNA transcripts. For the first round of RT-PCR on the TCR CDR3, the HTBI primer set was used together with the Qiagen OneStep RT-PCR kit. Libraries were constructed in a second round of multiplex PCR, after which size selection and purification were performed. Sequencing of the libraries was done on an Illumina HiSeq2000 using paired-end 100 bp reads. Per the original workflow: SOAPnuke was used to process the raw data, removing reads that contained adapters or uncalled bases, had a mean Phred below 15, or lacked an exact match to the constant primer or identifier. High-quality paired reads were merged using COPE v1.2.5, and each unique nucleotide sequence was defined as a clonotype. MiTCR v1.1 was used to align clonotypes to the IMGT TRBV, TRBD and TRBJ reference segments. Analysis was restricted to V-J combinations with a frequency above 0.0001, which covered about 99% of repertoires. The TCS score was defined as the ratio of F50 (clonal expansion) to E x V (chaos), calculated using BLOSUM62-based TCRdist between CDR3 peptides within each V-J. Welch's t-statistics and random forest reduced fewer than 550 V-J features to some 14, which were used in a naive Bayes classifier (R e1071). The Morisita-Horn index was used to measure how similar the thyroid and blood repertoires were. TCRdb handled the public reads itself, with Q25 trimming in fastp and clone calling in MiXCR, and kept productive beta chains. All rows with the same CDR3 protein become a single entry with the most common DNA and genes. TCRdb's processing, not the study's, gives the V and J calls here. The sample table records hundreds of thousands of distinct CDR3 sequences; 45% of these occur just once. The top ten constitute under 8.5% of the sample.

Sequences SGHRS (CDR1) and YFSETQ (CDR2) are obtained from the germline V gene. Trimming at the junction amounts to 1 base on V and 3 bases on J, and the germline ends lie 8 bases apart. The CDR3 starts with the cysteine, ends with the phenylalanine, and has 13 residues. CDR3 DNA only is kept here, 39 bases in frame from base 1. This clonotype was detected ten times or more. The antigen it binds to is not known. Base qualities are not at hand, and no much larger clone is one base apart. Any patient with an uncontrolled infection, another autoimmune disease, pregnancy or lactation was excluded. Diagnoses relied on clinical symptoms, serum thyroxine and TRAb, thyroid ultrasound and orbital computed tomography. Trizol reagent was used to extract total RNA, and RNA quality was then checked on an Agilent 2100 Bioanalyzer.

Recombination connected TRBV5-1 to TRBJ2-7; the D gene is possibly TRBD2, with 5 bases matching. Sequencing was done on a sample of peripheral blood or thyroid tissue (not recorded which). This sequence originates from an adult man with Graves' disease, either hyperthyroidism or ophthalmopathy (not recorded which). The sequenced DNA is TGCGCCAGCAGCTTGTACCGGGGCTACGAGCAGTACTTC. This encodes CASSLYRGYEQYF.